This entry lists 19 T cell receptor beta chains sequenced from one sample in a study of identical twins. One entry per CDR3 protein, called by TCRdb with MiXCR from the 5' RACE reads. The table shows more than 250,000 distinct CDR3 sequences, with about 8% occurring only once. This sample also appeared in a second study, on yellow fever vaccine responses in identical twins.

Sequencing was carried out using memory (CD45RO+) T cells sorted from blood. These TCRs come from a woman aged 18-35 years in good health.

This clonotype was detected many times. This sequence joins TRBV3-1 and TRBJ2-2, with 10 bases that match TRBD2. Germline-derived CDR1 and CDR2 are LGHDT and YNNKEL (reference sequence). There are 15 residues in the CDR3. After removal of 1 base from V and 7 bases from J, the junction contained 3 bases not matched to a gene. The CDR3 DNA reads as TGTGCCAGCAGCCAAGGAGCGGGGGGGAACGGGGAGCTGTTTTTT. It encodes CASSQGAGGNGELFF.

This chain connects TRBV6-1 to TRBJ2-5; TRBD2 aligns across 7 bases. V shed 8 bases and J 4 bases; nucleotides not matched to a gene: 7. This CDR3 is built from 13 residues. From germline, CDR1 is MNHNS and CDR2 SASEGT. CDR3 protein: CASGGLGGETQYF. CDR3 bases: TGTGCCAGCGGCGGACTAGGAGGAGAGACCCAGTACTTC.

This clonotype was detected only a few times. The chain joins TRBV5-1 to TRBJ1-3, with D unclear. This CDR3 contains 14 residues. CDR1 SGHRS and CDR2 YFSETQ come from the germline V gene. V was clipped by 1 base and J by 4 bases, with 9 bases between them. The CDR3 loop reads CASSLSTVGNTIYF. The CDR3 nucleotides read TGCGCCAGCAGCTTGTCAACAGTCGGAAACACCATATATTTT.

This clonotype was counted a few times. V gene TRBV9 combines with J gene TRBJ2-7, with D possibly matching TRBD2 (6 bases). V was pared by 3 bases and J by 6 bases, with 16 bases between. From germline, CDR1 is SGDLS and CDR2 YYNGEE. The CDR3 contains 14 residues. CDR3 nucleotides: TGTGCCAGCAGCGCCCGGGACTTCTCTGGCGAGCAGTACTTC. Its translation is CASSARDFSGEQYF. The full variable domain, rest sourced from reference TRBV9 and TRBJ2-7, is DSGVTQTPKHLITATGQRVTLRCSPRSGDLSVYWYQQSLDQGLQFLIQYYNGEERAKGNILERFSAQQFPDLHSELNLSSLELGDSALYFCASSARDFSGEQYFGPGTRLTVT.

This clonotype was seen ten or more times. The chain has TRBV5-6 and TRBJ2-1; weak D call: TRBD1 (6 bases). The CDR3 is made up of 15 amino acids. Germline V gene data show CDR1 as SGHDT and CDR2 as YYEEEE. Trimming pared 2 bases from V and 4 bases from J, leaving 13 bases between. In DNA, the CDR3 is TGTGCCAGCAGCTTCCTGGACAGCCCTTACAATGAGCAGTTCTTC. Translating gives CASSFLDSPYNEQFF.

This clonotype was counted between two and nine times. This chain links TRBV11-2 with TRBJ2-1; 14 bases fit TRBD2. J was trimmed by 6 bases and V by 4 bases; bases with no gene match: 5. This CDR3 has 16 residues. CDR1 is SGHAT and CDR2 is FQNNGV in the germline V gene. CDR3 in amino acids: CASSSSGLAGGNEQFF. The CDR3 bases are TGTGCCAGCAGCTCAAGTGGACTAGCGGGGGGCAATGAGCAGTTCTTC.

The chain employs TRBV7-8 and TRBJ2-5; 7 nucleotides match TRBD2. From germline, CDR1 is SGHVS and CDR2 FQNEAQ. The CDR3 totals 14 residues. The ends lost 6 bases at V and 4 bases at J; junction bases unmatched: 8. CDR3 amino acids: CASRPIAGGETQYF. The CDR3 DNA is TGTGCCAGCAGGCCCATAGCGGGCGGAGAGACCCAGTACTTC.

The table lists this clonotype with a few counts. The V call is TRBV28, the J call TRBJ1-6; 11 positions agree with TRBD1. In germline, CDR1 is MDHEN, CDR2 SYDVKM. The CDR3 consists of 16 residues. The J segment lost 7 bases and the V segment lost 7 bases, leaving 9 bases of the junction unmatched. CDR3 protein: CASNSWGDRGNSPLHF. CDR3 DNA: TGTGCCAGCAACTCATGGGGGGACAGGGGGAATTCACCCCTCCACTTT. Full variable domain (rest looked up from reference TRBV28 and TRBJ1-6): DVKVTQSSRYLVKRTGEKVFLECVQDMDHENMFWYRQDPGLGLRLIYFSYDVKMKEKGDIPEGYSVSREKKERFSLILESASTNQTSMYLCASNSWGDRGNSPLHFGNGTRLTVT.

This chain uses TRBV4-1 with TRBJ1-2; D remains unclear. This CDR3 is built from 14 residues. From germline, CDR1 is MGHRA and CDR2 YSYEKL. Trimming removed 5 bases from V and 4 bases from J, with 14 bases in between. The chain's CDR3 is CASSVTDGIYGYTF. In nucleotides, the CDR3 is TGCGCCAGCAGCGTCACGGACGGGATCTATGGCTACACCTTC.

The chain has TRBV5-4 and TRBJ2-2, with 9 bases identical to TRBD1. This CDR3 is built from 17 residues. Germline-derived CDR1 and CDR2 are SGHNT and YYREEE (reference sequence). V lost 4 bases to trimming and J lost 5 bases; unmatched junction nucleotides: 12. CDR3 nucleotides: TGTGCCAGCAGCAGGGGACAGGGAATGGGAGGAACCGGGGAGCTGTTTTTT. It translates to CASSRGQGMGGTGELFF.

V usage is TRBV27 and J usage is TRBJ2-1, with TRBD1 matching over 9 bases. The ends lost 7 bases at V and 5 bases at J; junction bases unmatched: 6. CDR1 and CDR2 (germline): MNHEY, SMNVEV (reference sequence). The CDR3 is 14 residues long. CDR3 sequence (DNA): TGTGCCAGCAAAGGGGACAGGGATAACAATGAGCAGTTCTTC. Translated: CASKGDRDNNEQFF.

The table lists this clonotype with a few counts. This chain links TRBV7-6 with TRBJ1-2; 9 bases match TRBD1. CDR1 SGHVS and CDR2 FNYEAQ come from the germline V gene. The length of the CDR3 is 16 residues. After removal of 5 bases from V and 2 bases from J, the junction contained 9 bases not matched to a gene. The CDR3: CASSREYGTGNYGYTF. Here the CDR3 DNA reads TGTGCCAGCAGCCGAGAGTACGGGACAGGGAACTATGGCTACACCTTC.

In this sample, this clonotype turned up a few times. V and J are TRBV14 and TRBJ2-2; D uncertain. Germline V gene lookup returns CDR1 SGHDN and CDR2 FVKESK. The ends were cut back, 1 base at V and 2 bases at J, with 8 bases in the middle. The CDR3 runs 15 residues. The CDR3 region has the DNA TGTGCCAGCAGCCAAGTAATTCGTAACACCGGGGAGCTGTTTTTT. It specifies CASSQVIRNTGELFF.

This clonotype was recorded at least ten times. The V and J genes are TRBV20-1 and TRBJ1-1, with D possibly matching TRBD1 (5 bases). The CDR3 extends over 12 amino acids. Germline CDR1 and CDR2: DFQATT and SNEGSKA (reference sequence). The germline V and J ends were trimmed by 6 bases and 11 bases, with 19 bases remaining between them. The CDR3, as DNA: TGCAGTGCCACGGGACCGGTGCTTGGGGCTTTCTTT. It yields the protein CSATGPVLGAFF.

The chain employs TRBV25-1 and TRBJ2-3; possible D gene TRBD1, 5 bases. Germline V gene data show CDR1 as MGHDK and CDR2 as SYGVNS. Trimming took 6 bases from V and 0 from J, leaving 16 bases between them. The CDR3 contains 16 residues. CDR3 nucleotides: TGTGCCAGCAGACCATTGGGGCCAGCGAGCACAGATACGCAGTATTTT. Translating gives CASRPLGPASTDTQYF. The whole variable domain, remainder taken from reference TRBV25-1 and TRBJ2-3, is EADIYQTPRYLVIGTGKKITLECSQTMGHDKMYWYQQDPGMELHLIHYSYGVNSTEKGDLSSESTVSRIRTEHFPLTLESARPSHTSQYLCASRPLGPASTDTQYFGPGTRLTVL.

There are a few counts of this clonotype. The chain uses TRBV27 and TRBJ2-7; no firm D call. Germline lookup yields CDR1 MNHEY and CDR2 SMNVEV (reference sequence). CDR3 size: 15 residues. Deletions cut 0 bases from V and 0 bases from J, with 9 bases between. The CDR3 bases are TGTGCCAGCAGTTTATCGCATTCCAGCTCCTACGAGCAGTACGTC. As protein: CASSLSHSSSYEQYV.

The chain is built from TRBV7-2 and TRBJ2-1; TRBD2 matches at 8 bases. V shed 1 base, J shed 8 bases, and the junction held 7 bases outside the gene matches. Germline CDR1 SGHTA, CDR2 FQGNSA. The CDR3 extends over 15 amino acids. Here the CDR3 reads CASSLGRGGYHEQFF. The CDR3, as DNA: TGTGCCAGCAGCTTAGGCCGGGGGGGCTATCATGAGCAGTTCTTC. The full variable domain, completed using reference TRBV7-2 and TRBJ2-1, is GAGVSQSPSNKVTEKGKDVELRCDPISGHTALYWYRQSLGQGLEFLIYFQGNSAPDKSGLPSDRFSAERTGGSVSTLTIQRTQQEDSAVYLCASSLGRGGYHEQFFGPGTRLTVL.

The J gene is TRBJ2-5, the V gene TRBV7-9, with 8 bases fitting TRBD2. From germline, CDR1 is SEHNR and CDR2 FQNEAQ (reference sequence). CDR3 length: 15 residues. V dropped 5 bases and J dropped 4; count of bases not matched to a gene: 9. The CDR3: CASSLLAGRGETQYF. The DNA of the CDR3 is TGTGCCAGCAGCCTATTAGCGGGGAGGGGAGAGACCCAGTACTTC.

This clonotype was found many times. The rearrangement joins TRBV3-1 to TRBJ2-7, with D possibly TRBD2 on 6 matching bases. CDR1 is LGHDT, CDR2 YNNKEL, per germline (reference sequence). V lost 0 bases and J 4 bases, leaving 13 bases between the germline ends. The CDR3 spans 15 residues. The CDR3: CASSQDGGTSYEQYV. The CDR3, as DNA: TGTGCCAGCAGCCAAGATGGAGGGACCTCGTACGAGCAGTACGTC.